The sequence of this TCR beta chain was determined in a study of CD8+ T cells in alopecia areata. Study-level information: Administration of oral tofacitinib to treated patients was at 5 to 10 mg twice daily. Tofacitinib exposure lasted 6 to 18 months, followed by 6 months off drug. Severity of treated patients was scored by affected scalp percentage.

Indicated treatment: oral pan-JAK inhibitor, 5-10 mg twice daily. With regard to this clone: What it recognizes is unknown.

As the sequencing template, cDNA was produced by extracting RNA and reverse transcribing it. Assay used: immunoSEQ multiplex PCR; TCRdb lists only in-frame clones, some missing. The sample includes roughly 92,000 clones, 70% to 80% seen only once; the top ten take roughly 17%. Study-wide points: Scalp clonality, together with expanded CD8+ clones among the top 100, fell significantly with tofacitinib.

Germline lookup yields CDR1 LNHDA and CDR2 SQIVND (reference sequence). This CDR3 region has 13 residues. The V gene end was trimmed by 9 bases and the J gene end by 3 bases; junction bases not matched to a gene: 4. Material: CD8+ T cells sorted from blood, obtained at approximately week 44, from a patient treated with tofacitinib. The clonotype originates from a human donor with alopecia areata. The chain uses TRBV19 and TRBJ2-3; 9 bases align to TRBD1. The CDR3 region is CASRDRETDTQYF. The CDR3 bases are TGTGCCAGCCGGGACAGGGAAACAGATACGCAGTATTTT.